The clone carrying this T cell receptor (beta chain) has just one count. Its antigen is not known. The primer mix had 60 Vbeta and 13 Jbeta primers. Clones were read by immunoSEQ multiplex PCR, and TCRdb kept only the in-frame ones, dropping some. The data hold over 100,000 clones, with around 70% observed a single time. This sample is drawn from a study of cytomegalovirus exposure and HLA in healthy donors. General study findings and limits: In all likelihood, a cluster of highly shared sequence variants was a sequencing artifact.

The TCR was taken from a woman in her 70s in good health and CMV-seropositive. Sequencing input: PBMCs.

As DNA, the CDR3 is TGTGCCAGCTCACCAAGGACAGGGGGTGATGAAGCTTTCTTT. Protein sequence: CASSPRTGGDEAFF. This chain connects TRBV18 to TRBJ1-1, with 10 bases lining up with TRBD1. This CDR3 is 14 amino acids long. The germline V gene encodes CDR1 KGHSH and CDR2 LQKENI. Unmatched junction bases numbered 4, after V lost 2 bases and J lost 7 bases.